Below, one T cell receptor beta chain is given with its context. This entry comes from a study of shared clonotypes between healthy human individuals. The CDR3 spans 15 residues. Deletions cut 3 bases from V and 1 base from J, with 13 bases between. Germline V lookup: CDR1 SGHRS, CDR2 YFSETQ. Repertoires were generated with immunoSEQ multiplex PCR, while TCRdb's copy carries only in-frame clones and drops some. The top ten hold 0.1% to 0.15% of the sample, which has 2 million to 2.5 million clones, 85% to 95% seen once. The TCR originated in a man between 18 and 35 years old in good health. The chain joins TRBV5-1 to TRBJ2-5; D may match TRBD1 or TRBD2 (5 bases each). Input material: naive CD4+ T cells sorted from blood. Subset specified: CD45RA+ positively selected. CDR3 loop: CASSWGRDPQETQYF. DNA of the CDR3: TGCGCCAGCAGCTGGGGCAGGGACCCCCAAGAGACCCAGTACTTC. The full variable domain, rest sourced from reference TRBV5-1 and TRBJ2-5, is KAGVTQTPRYLIKTRGQQVTLSCSPISGHRSVSWYQQTPGQGLQFLFEYFSETQRNKGNFPGRFSGRQFSNSRSEMNVSTLELGDSALYLCASSWGRDPQETQYFGPGTRLLVL.